This T cell receptor (beta chain) is from a study of cytomegalovirus exposure and HLA in healthy donors (dated by TCRdb to about 2017). Looking at the study overall: In an earlier analysis of under 750 of the donors, 250 to 350 Gb of sequence data and 90 million to 130 million unique TCR beta sequences from roughly 180 million T cells were reported. Donor age, sex, ethnicity and CMV serostatus were compiled together with the repertoire data. In an earlier analysis of 550 to 700 of the donors, high-throughput TCR beta sequencing was used to judge whether each TCR beta V gene segment behaved as functional or pseudogenic. Typing coverage differed by locus: A, B, C, DRB1 and DQB1 were typed in roughly 620-630 donors, DQA1 in about 500, DPA1 in 600 to 610, and DPB1 in roughly 470. To study patterns of TCR occurrence, a later analysis re-analyzed previously published TCR beta repertoires from 550 to 800 donors and added high-resolution HLA genotyping. To predict cytomegalovirus infection status, the study brought together high-throughput TCR immunosequencing, statistical association of individual TCRs with disease status, and machine learning. In a later genetic analysis, genome-wide SNP genotypes for about three fifths of the 666 donors were used, and that subset was treated as a discovery cohort. The later analysis used no new phenotypic data to find candidate immune exposures, relying instead on TCR beta sequences and their occurrence across donors. The study used immunosequencing to profile the T cell repertoires of approximately 640 subjects and linked those repertoires to cytomegalovirus serostatus. The study aimed to test whether signatures of past pathogen exposure could be identified by cataloging public T cell receptors. In addition to the first cohort of 666 subjects, a separate validation cohort of 130 or so different subjects was used. Because of strong linkage in the cohort, roughly five DR-DQ haplotypes were treated as single units for association and clustering. Approximately 300 gigabases of sequencing data and around 88 million unique TCR sequences made up an early release that covered 500 to 700 HLA-typed donors. Every repertoire in the discovery cohort had been generated on one and the same sequencing platform. Among the roughly 400 genotyped donors, around 81% belonged to the genetic ancestry cluster associated with self-reported Caucasian donors. Among roughly 370 genotyped donors of the cohort, an average of approximately 250,000 unique TCR beta nucleotide sequences were sequenced per donor, approximately 20% of them non-productive. Both class I and class II loci were covered by HLA typing, at four-digit resolution. The paper's findings and limits, for the study overall: In a later analysis, HLA-associated TCR beta chains showed more clonal expansion and lower generation probabilities than non-associated chains that were equally common. A few of the identified cytomegalovirus-associated TCR beta chains were confirmed in vitro to be specific for cytomegalovirus antigens. While some public TCRs were present in many individuals, most TCR sequences turned up only very rarely across donors. Because some donors lacked HLA typing at each locus, the association tests relied only on the typed subset. In a later genetic analysis, fewer N-insertions in productive TCRs were reported among donors in an Asian-associated ancestry cluster than the approximately 630-donor mean. The study gave a list of under 200 TCR beta chains associated with cytomegalovirus. Some IMGT-functional V segments, including TRBV6-2 and TRBV6-3, could not be told apart with the 87-base-pair reads, so those segments were excluded. Most CMV-associated TCR beta chains appeared to be HLA-restricted in a later analysis, and the HLA associations seemed to be driven largely by CMV exposure. A cluster of highly shared sequence variants was judged likely to represent a technical artifact of the sequencing pipeline. In a later analysis, 15,000 to 20,000 TCR beta sequences were associated with specific HLA alleles at a false discovery rate of 0.05. Roughly uniform sequencing depth across donors was assumed in presence/absence analyses, although this assumption may not hold. The classifier was reported to diagnose cytomegalovirus status with high specificity and sensitivity in both the original cohort and the validation cohort. This cohort had only TCR beta chains sequenced, and the lack of alpha or paired-chain data limited which features could be detected. A later genetic analysis associated a missense DCLRE1C variant with V-gene and J-gene trimming of TCR beta chains, and an independent cohort replicated the association. Several of the top co-occurrence clusters appeared to be linked to parvovirus B19, influenza, CMV and Epstein-Barr virus, according to a later analysis. Correlated functional status among segregating V segments might be attributable to linkage disequilibrium, but an unknown experimental factor could not be ruled out. CMV serostatus was the only immune exposure information available for the cohort. According to a later analysis, TCR association rates differed among HLA loci, with DRB1 alleles showing the most associated TCRs and HLA-C alleles showing the fewest. The authors suggested that the approach could potentially be extended to other disease states and immunological phenotypes. Because counts were too low, about 18 rarely observed V segments, including chromosome 9 orphons, were excluded from the earlier analysis of fewer than 650 of the donors. When HLA alleles, especially DR and DQ, strongly co-occurred, TCR associations were difficult to assign to individual alleles. A further reported finding was that TCR beta sequences accurately predicted the HLA-A and HLA-B alleles for most subjects in the first cohort. In an earlier analysis of about 600 of the donors, most TCR beta V segments appeared in productive rearrangements about 87% or about 30% of the time, broadly matching IMGT annotations.

The cohort consisted of 600 to 700 healthy bone marrow donors. Cohort members were all nominally healthy when sampled, although unrecorded immune exposures were likely present. CMV serostatus was recorded as positive for 289 and negative for about half of the 666 cohort members, whereas no CMV serostatus was recorded for the donor in question. Each donor provided a peripheral blood sample, and peripheral blood mononuclear cells were used for TCR beta sequencing. Genomic DNA extraction from the blood cell samples was performed with the Qiagen DNeasy Blood Extraction Kit. A note on this clone: Its antigen is not yet known. Base qualities are missing; no much larger clone stands one base away.

Library construction relied on the immunoSEQ multiplex PCR assay. For the multiplex PCR, a mixture combining 60 forward primers for TCR Vbeta segments and 13 reverse primers for TCR Jbeta segments was used. The CDR3 region of rearranged TCR beta genes was amplified from genomic DNA with a multiplex PCR assay. On the Illumina HiSeq System, the amplified TCR beta libraries were sequenced as 87-base-pair reads. From the authors' description of their analysis: A later analysis counted approximately 74 million unique TCR beta chains across the 600 to 850 repertoires, and 9.5 million to 11 million of these chains were shared by at least two donors. A nearest-neighbor algorithm error-corrected the raw reads and collapsed the reads into unique sequences, merging closely related sequences to remove PCR and sequencing errors. To assign V, D and J gene segments, CDR3 sequences were aligned to IMGT reference sequences. For a sequence to be retained, a match of at least six nucleotides was required to both a V gene segment and a J gene segment. A rearrangement counted as productive if the CDR3 had no stop codons and remained in frame with V and J, and every other rearrangement counted as non-productive. Following IMGT convention, CDR3 was defined as the stretch from the second conserved V-encoded cysteine up to the conserved J-encoded phenylalanine. The earlier analysis of 550 to 650 of the donors excluded any sequence lacking an unambiguous match to a single V gene segment. In an earlier analysis of approximately 590 of the donors, a V segment was called functional when productive rearrangements were above 56.7%, and segregating when the standard deviation between donors exceeded 5%. A statistical classification framework was built to diagnose cytomegalovirus status from the catalog of TCR beta chain sequences. In a later analysis, TCR nucleotide sequences were compared against IMGT/GENE-DB human TR gene sequences so that V and J genes could be assigned. In a later analysis, CDR3 sequences and most-parsimonious VDJ recombination scenarios were assigned using the TCRdist pipeline. A later analysis defined each TCR beta chain by its CDR3 amino acid sequence plus V-gene family, and excluded reads lacking a unique V-gene family. A later analysis removed over 500 highly shared, low-generation-probability nucleotide sequences to deal with suspected cross-contamination and a sequencing artifact. In a later analysis, a clonal expansion index was calculated for each public chain from normalized within-repertoire ranks of inferred template counts. In a later analysis, generation probabilities were computed using a VDJ recombination model fitted to out-of-frame rearrangements, and the results were checked against IGoR. Hypergeometric tests were used in a later analysis to score TCR-TCR, TCR-HLA and TCR-CMV co-occurrence, with a repertoire-size bias correction applied to the TCR pairs. To estimate false discovery rates, a later analysis permuted the HLA or CMV assignments 20 times. In a later analysis, co-occurring TCRs were grouped using DBSCAN, with TCRdist sequence similarity added in when clustering inside HLA-allele-positive subsets. Co-occurrence clustering excluded repertoires with fewer than 30,000 or more than 120,000 public chains, plus five with anomalous nucleotide sharing. Sourced from immuneACCESS, this table was stored by TCRdb with only in-frame sequences that have V and J called. A share of the clones is absent; for the studies checked, an unresolved V gene accounts for under half, and the remainder has no known explanation. That table gives V, J and clone size, and the DNA gave D and trimming. A total of 75,000 to 95,000 clones appear in this sample, 70% to 80% of them only once. The ten biggest clones cover around an eighth of the sample.

CDR1 LGHNA and CDR2 YSLEER are derived from the germline V gene. The cysteine opens and the phenylalanine closes a CDR3 of 15 amino acids. The DNA shown is the 45-base CDR3, in frame from base 1. V is clipped by 4 bases and J by 4 bases, and the sequence between their germline boundaries is 14 bases long. The receptor was isolated from a human donor in good health. The source material was PBMCs. The sequence is built from TRBV4-3 and TRBJ1-3; 5 matching bases give a weak D call of TRBD1. The CDR3 amino acid sequence is: CASSPRGGGGNTIYF. The nucleotide sequence reads TGCGCCAGCAGCCCGAGGGGTGGAGGGGGAAACACCATATATTTT.